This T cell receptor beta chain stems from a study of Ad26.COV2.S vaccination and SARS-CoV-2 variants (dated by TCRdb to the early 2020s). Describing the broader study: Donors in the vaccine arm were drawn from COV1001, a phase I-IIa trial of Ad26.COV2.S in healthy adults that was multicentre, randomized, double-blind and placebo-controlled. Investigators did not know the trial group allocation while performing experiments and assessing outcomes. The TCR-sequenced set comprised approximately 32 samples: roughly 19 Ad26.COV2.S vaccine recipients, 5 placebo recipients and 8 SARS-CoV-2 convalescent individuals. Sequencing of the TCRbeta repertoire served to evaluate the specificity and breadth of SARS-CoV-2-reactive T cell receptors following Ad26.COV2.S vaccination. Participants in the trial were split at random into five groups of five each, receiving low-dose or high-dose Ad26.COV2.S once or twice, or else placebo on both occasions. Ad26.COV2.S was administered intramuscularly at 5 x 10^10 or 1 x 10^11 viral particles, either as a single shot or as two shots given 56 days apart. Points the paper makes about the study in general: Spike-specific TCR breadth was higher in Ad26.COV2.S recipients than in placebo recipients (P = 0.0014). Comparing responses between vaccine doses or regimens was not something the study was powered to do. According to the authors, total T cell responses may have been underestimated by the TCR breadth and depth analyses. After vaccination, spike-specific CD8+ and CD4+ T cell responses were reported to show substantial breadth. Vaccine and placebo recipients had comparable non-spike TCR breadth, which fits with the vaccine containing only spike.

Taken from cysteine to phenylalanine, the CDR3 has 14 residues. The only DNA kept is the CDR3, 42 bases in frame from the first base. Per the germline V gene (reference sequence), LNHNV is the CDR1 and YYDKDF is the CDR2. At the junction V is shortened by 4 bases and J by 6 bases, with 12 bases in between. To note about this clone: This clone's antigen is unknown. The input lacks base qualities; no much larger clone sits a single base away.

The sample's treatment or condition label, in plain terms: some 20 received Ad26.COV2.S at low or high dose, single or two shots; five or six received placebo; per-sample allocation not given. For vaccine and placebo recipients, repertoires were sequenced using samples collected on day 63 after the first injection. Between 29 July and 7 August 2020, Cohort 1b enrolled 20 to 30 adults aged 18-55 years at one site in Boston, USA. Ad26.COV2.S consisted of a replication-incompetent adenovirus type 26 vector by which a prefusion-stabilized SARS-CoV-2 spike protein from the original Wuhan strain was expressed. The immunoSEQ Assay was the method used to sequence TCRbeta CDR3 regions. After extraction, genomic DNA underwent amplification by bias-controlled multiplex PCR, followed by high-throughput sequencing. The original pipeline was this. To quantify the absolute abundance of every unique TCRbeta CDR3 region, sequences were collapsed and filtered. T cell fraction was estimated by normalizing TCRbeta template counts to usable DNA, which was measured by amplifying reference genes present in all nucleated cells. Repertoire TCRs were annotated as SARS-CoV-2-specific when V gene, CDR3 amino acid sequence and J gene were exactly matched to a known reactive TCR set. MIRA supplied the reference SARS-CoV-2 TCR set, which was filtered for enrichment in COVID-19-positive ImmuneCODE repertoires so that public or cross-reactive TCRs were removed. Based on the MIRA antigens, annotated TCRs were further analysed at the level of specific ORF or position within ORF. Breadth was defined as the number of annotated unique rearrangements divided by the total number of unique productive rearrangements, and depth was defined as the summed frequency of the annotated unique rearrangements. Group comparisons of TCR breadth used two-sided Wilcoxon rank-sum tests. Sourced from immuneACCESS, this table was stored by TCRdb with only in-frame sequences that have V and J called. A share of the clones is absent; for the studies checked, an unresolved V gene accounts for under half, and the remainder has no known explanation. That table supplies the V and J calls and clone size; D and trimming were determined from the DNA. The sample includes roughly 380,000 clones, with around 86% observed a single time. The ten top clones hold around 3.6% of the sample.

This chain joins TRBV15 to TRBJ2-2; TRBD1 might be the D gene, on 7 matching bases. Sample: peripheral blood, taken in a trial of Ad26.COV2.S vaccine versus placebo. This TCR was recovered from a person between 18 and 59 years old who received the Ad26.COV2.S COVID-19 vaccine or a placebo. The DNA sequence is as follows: TGTGCCACCAGCAAAACAGGGGAGGCCGGGGAGCTGTTTTTT. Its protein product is CATSKTGEAGELFF.